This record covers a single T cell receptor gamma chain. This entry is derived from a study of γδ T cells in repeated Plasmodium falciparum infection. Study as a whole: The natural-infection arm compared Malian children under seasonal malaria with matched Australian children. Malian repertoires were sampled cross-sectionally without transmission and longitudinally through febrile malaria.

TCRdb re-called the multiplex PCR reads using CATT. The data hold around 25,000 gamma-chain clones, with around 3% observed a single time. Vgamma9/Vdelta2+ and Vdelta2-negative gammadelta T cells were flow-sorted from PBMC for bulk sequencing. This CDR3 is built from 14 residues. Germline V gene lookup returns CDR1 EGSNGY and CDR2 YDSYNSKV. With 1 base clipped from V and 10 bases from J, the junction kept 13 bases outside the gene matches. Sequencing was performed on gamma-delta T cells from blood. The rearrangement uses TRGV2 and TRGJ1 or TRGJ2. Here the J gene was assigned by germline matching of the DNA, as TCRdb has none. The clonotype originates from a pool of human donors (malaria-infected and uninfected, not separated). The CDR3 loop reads CATWDGPIPPKKLF. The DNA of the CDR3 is TGTGCCACCTGGGACGGCCCCATACCCCCGAAGAAACTCTTT.